The text below deals with one T cell receptor (beta chain). This sample was taken from a study of blood T cell repertoires in COVID-19. Clinical histories supplied by participants themselves formed the basis of cohort assignment. Recovery among Cohort 3 donors was established by two negative PCRs, clearance, or symptom resolution. In the study's own analysis: Using reference gene primer amplification, nucleated cell counts were estimated. The data were produced by immunoSEQ multiplex PCR, yet TCRdb's version contains in-frame clones alone and is incomplete. That table supplies the V and J calls and clone size; D and trimming were determined from the DNA. The sample has approximately 480,000 clones, around 90% seen once. Sample: PBMCs or T cells enriched from blood (not recorded which). The sequence was obtained from a woman between 18 and 29 years old who had recovered from COVID-19.

Written as DNA, the CDR3 is TGTGCCACCAGTGATGCGGACGGAGGTGGGGAAAAACTGTTTTTT. It yields the protein CATSDADGGGEKLFF. The chain uses TRBV24-1 and TRBJ1-4; D remains ambiguous. The germline V gene encodes CDR1 KGHDR and CDR2 SFDVKD. The CDR3 totals 15 residues. V gave up 3 bases and J gave up 8 bases, with 15 bases separating them.